The present TCR beta chain was sequenced within a study of cytomegalovirus exposure and HLA in healthy donors. Overall study results and limits: Immune exposure information available was restricted to CMV serostatus.

The PCR contained 60 Vbeta and 13 Jbeta primers. Some clones are missing from TCRdb's copy, which holds only in-frame ones; the method was immunoSEQ multiplex PCR. This table holds roughly 100,000 clones, 81% found once. The table lists this clone with a count of one. The antigen remains unidentified. Germline assignment: CDR1 SGDLS and CDR2 YYNGEE. Trimming took off 3 bases at V and 7 bases at J, with 17 bases between the two ends. This CDR3 contains 16 residues. Material: PBMCs. The chain carries TRBV9 and TRBJ1-6, with D tentatively TRBD1 (5 bases). The source of this sequence is a human donor in good health. CDR3 protein: CASSALDSSWNSPLHF. CDR3 bases: TGTGCCAGCAGCGCCCTCGACAGTTCCTGGAATTCACCCCTCCACTTT.